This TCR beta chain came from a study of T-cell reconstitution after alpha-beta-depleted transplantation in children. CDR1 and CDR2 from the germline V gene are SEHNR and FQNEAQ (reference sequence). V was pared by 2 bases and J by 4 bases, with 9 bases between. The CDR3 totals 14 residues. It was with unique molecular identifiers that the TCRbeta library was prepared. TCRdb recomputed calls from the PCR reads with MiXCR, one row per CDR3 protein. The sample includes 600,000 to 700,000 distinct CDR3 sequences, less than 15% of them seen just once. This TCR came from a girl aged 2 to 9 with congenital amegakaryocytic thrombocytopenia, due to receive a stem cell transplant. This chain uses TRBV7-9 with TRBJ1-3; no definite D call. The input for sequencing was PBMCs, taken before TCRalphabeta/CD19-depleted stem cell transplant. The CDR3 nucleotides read TGTGCCAGCAGCTTAACAAGACTAGGAAACACCATATATTTT. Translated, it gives CASSLTRLGNTIYF.